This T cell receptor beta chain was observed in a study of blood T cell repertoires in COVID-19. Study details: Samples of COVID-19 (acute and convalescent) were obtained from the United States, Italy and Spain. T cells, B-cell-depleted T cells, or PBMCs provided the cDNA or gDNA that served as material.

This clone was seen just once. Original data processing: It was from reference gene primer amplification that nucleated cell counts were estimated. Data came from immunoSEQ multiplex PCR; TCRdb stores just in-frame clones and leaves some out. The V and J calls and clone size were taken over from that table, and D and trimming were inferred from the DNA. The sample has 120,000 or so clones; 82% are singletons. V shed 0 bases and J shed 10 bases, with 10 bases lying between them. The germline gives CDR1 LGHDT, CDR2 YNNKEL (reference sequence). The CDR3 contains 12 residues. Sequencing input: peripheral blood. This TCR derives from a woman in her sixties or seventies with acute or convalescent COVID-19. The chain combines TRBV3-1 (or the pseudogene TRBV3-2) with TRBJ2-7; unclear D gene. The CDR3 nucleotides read TGTGCCAGCAGCCAAGATGGGCGACGACAGTACTTC. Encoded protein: CASSQDGRRQYF.